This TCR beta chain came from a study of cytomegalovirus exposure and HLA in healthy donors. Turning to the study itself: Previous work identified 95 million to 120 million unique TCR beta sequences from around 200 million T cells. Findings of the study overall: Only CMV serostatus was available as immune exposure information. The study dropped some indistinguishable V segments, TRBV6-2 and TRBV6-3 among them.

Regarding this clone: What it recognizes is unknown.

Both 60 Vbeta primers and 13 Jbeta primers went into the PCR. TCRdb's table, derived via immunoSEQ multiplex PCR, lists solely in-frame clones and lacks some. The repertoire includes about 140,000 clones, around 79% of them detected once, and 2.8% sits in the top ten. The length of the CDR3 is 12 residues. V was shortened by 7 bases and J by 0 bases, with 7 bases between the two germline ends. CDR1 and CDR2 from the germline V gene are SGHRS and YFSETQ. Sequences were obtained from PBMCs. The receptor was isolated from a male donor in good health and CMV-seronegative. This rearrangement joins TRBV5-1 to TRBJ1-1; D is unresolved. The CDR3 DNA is TGCGCCAGCTCGGGGATGAACACTGAAGCTTTCTTT. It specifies CASSGMNTEAFF. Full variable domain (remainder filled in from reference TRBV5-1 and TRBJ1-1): KAGVTQTPRYLIKTRGQQVTLSCSPISGHRSVSWYQQTPGQGLQFLFEYFSETQRNKGNFPGRFSGRQFSNSRSEMNVSTLELGDSALYLCASSGMNTEAFFGQGTRLTVV.